This entry features one T cell receptor (beta chain) sequence. This record comes from a study of blood T cell repertoires in COVID-19. In the study overall: Samples came from the United States, Italy and Spain, spanning acute and convalescent COVID-19. From T cells, B-cell-depleted T cells, or PBMCs came the material, which was cDNA or gDNA.

In the original workflow: Nucleated cell number was recorded as an estimate derived from reference gene primer amplification. Profiled with immunoSEQ multiplex PCR; TCRdb holds only in-frame clones, not every one. V and J calls and clone size are given by that table; D and trimming were obtained from the DNA. The repertoire includes 200,000 to 300,000 clones, around 80% of them detected once, and under 5.5% sits in the top ten. The sequencing input was peripheral blood. This clonotype was sampled from a man aged 60-69 years with acute or convalescent COVID-19.

For the CDR3, the DNA is TGCGCCAGCACCCTTCGGAATGAGCAGTTCTTC. As protein: CASTLRNEQFF. The chain joins TRBV5-1 to TRBJ2-1; no definite D call. The germline V gene encodes CDR1 SGHRS and CDR2 YFSETQ. The germline V and J ends were trimmed by 6 bases and 7 bases, with 8 bases remaining between them. This CDR3 has 11 amino acids.